This T cell receptor beta chain is from a study of blood T cells in healthy people across ages. Regarding the study as a whole: As naive T cell percentage varied, TCR beta diversity correlated strongly with it. Naive CD4+ cells and diversity were both higher in long-lived donors than in aged donors.

Remarks on this clonotype: Its antigen is as yet unknown.

The CDR3 loop spans 15 amino acids. Between the trimmed V and J ends, which lost 3 bases and 7 bases, there was a span of 18 bases. Germline CDR1 and CDR2: KGHDR and SFDVKD. It was approximately 10 milliliters of peripheral blood that were drawn from each donor. Primers used in a second PCR of about 6 to 11 cycles were a sample-barcoded 5' primer and a J-beta primer mix. All cDNA molecules were each tagged by a template-switch adaptor with 12 random nucleotides. TCRdb reprocessed the 5' RACE reads with MiXCR, giving one entry per CDR3 protein. Found here are some 1.4 million distinct CDR3 sequences, around 39% of them singletons; the top ten hold 7.9%.

The chain carries TRBV24-1 and TRBJ2-7; D possibly matches TRBD1 or TRBD2 (5 bases each). This sequence originates from a woman aged 18-35 years in good health. Sequenced: blood. The CDR3 loop reads CATSDNGLGENEQYF. The CDR3 DNA sequence: TGTGCCACCAGTGATAATGGACTGGGGGAAAATGAGCAGTACTTC.